The TCR beta chain under discussion was sequenced for a study of T cell repertoires in cytomegalovirus infection. Turning to the study itself: Public TCR beta signatures provided an indication of both CMV infection and a matching HLA type. Broader study findings: Predominance within the ex vivo response was attributable to HLA-C-restricted CMV-specific TCR beta clonotypes. Cumulative frequency of public TCR beta families picked out carriers of CMV plus the relevant HLA.

The CDR3 extends over 15 amino acids. V lost 3 bases to trimming and J lost 2 bases, with 13 bases between them. CDR1 and CDR2 (germline): KGHSH, LQKENI. This clonotype was detected a few times. What it binds is unknown. TCRdb re-called the reads through MiXCR, storing one row per CDR3 protein. The sample has roughly 630,000 distinct CDR3 sequences; 20% to 25% are singletons. This TCR was recovered from a human donor in good health (CMV status not recorded). Some clones in this sample may be carry-over from other donors' samples. J is TRBJ2-5 and V is TRBV18, with D perhaps TRBD1 (6 bases). The material sequenced was CD8+ T cells from PBMCs. In nucleotides, the CDR3 is TGTGCCAGCTCACCCGCCTTGCAGGGGCAAGAGACCCAGTACTTC. As protein: CASSPALQGQETQYF.